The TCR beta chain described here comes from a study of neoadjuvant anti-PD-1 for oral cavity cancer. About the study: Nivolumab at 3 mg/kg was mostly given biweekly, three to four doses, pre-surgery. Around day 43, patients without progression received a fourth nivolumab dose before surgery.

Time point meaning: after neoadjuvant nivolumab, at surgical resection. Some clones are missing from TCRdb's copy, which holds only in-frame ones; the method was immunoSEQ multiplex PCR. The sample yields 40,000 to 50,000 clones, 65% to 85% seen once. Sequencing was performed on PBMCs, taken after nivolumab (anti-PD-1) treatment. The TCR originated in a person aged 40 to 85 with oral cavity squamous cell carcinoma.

CDR3 nucleotide sequence: TGTGCCAGCAGTCCGGTCCTTACGGACAGGGCCCCCTACGAGCAGTACTTC. This encodes CASSPVLTDRAPYEQYF. This chain uses TRBV28 with TRBJ2-7, with 8 bases aligning to TRBD1. CDR1 is MDHEN and CDR2 is SYDVKM in the germline V gene. The CDR3 extends over 17 amino acids. V shed 5 bases and J 2 bases; nucleotides not matched to a gene: 14.